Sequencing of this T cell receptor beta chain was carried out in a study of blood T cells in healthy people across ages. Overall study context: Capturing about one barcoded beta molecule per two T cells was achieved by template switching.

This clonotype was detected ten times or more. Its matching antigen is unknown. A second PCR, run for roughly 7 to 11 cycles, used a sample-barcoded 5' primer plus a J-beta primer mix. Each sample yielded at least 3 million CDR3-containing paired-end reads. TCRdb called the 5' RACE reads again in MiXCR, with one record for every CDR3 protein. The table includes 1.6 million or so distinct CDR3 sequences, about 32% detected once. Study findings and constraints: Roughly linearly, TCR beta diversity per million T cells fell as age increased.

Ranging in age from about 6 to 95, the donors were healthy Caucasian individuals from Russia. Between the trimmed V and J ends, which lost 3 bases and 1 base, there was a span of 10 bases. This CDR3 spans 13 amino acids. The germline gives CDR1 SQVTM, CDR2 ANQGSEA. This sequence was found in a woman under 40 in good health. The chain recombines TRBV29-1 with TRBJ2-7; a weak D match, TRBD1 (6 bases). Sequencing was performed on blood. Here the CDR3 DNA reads TGCAGCGTTGAGAGCCAGGGGTCCTACGAGCAGTACTTC. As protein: CSVESQGSYEQYF.